The clone carrying this TCR beta chain has a handful of counts. Its target is unknown. This CDR3 is 15 amino acids long. The V and J ends lost 2 bases and 2 bases, in that order; junction bases with no gene match: 0. The V gene's germline CDR1 is SGHAT and CDR2 FQNNGV. cDNA synthesis used the whole RNA isolate, giving expressed TCRB sequences. Clones were sequenced by immunoSEQ multiplex PCR, and TCRdb holds only the in-frame ones, with some missing. This table holds 240,000 or so clones, around 13% found once. The data belong to a study of beta chain features in type 1 diabetes. Broader study findings: Junctions at VDJ sites from type 1 diabetes patients had fewer insertions and more deletions. Among patients with Type 1 diabetes, TCRB CDR3s were moderately but significantly shorter in every one of the four CD4+ subsets. Cells expressing TCR highly could be over-represented by cDNA sequencing.

Source material: naive CD4+ T cells from blood. The origin of this receptor is a man aged 25 to 40 with type 1 diabetes. V and J are TRBV11-2 and TRBJ2-1; 10 bases are shared with TRBD2. The CDR3 DNA follows: TGTGCCAGCAGCTTAAGCGGGAGGGCCTACAATGAGCAGTTCTTC. It encodes CASSLSGRAYNEQFF.